These 5 T cell receptor beta chains share one sample of origin, sequenced in a study of tumor-infiltrating lymphocytes in primary liver carcinoma. Blood RNA came from unsorted whole blood; germline DNA was also extracted. TCR beta cDNA came from roughly 450 ng total RNA, primed with a constant-region primer. Investigators got TCR beta libraries out of three nested multiplex PCR rounds, done with slightly modified ARM-PCR. The first two PCR rounds, approximately 10 cycles each, used TRBV1-TRBV30 forward primers and a C-beta reverse primer. TCRdb reprocessed the multiplex PCR reads via MiXCR and lists one record per CDR3 protein. Here the sample spans approximately 330,000 distinct CDR3 sequences, about two thirds being singletons. Specimen: peripheral blood. These receptors all come from a man between 40 and 49 years old with primary liver carcinoma and hepatitis B virus infection.

Notes on this clonotype: One junction end does not reproduce the germline sequence, and a read error may be involved. V and J are TRBV11-1 and TRBJ1-1; possible D gene TRBD1, 6 bases. The CDR3 has 17 amino acids. Germline lookup yields CDR1 SGHAT and CDR2 FQDESV (reference sequence). The CDR3 DNA reads TGTGCCTGCAGCTTAGTGCAGAAGGGGGGCCGAAGCACTGAAGCTTTCTTT. As protein: CACSLVQKGGRSTEAFF.

About this clonotype: Being one base from a much bigger clone, this may be a read error. The CDR3 sequence: CASSQGFGWVNEQFF. The CDR3 nucleotides read TGTGCCAGCAGCCAAGGTTTTGGGTGGGTGAATGAGCAGTTCTTC. The chain couples TRBV14 to TRBJ2-1, with D unclear. The CDR3 contains 15 residues. In germline, CDR1 is SGHDN, CDR2 FVKESK. Trimming took 1 base from V and 7 from J, leaving 14 bases between them.

A note on this clonotype: Being one base from a much bigger clone, this may be a read error. The chain is built from TRBV6-5 and TRBJ1-2, with a weak D call TRBD1 (6 bases). Germline loops: CDR1 MNHEY, CDR2 SVGAGI. The CDR3 is 13 residues long. Trimming left V 8 bases short and J 8 bases short, with 18 bases between. The DNA for the CDR3 is TGTGCCAGCGGTCAAGGACAGTTCCAAGGCTACACCTTC. It encodes CASGQGQFQGYTF.

Turning to this clonotype: A single base separates this from a much larger clone, so it may be a read error. This rearrangement joins TRBV6-5 to TRBJ1-6; D possibly corresponds to TRBD1 (5 bases). The germline V and J ends were trimmed by 5 bases and 10 bases, with 21 bases remaining between them. In germline, CDR1 is MNHEY, CDR2 SVGAGI. The CDR3 loop spans 16 amino acids. CDR3 loop: CASSLELWGLGSPLHF. For the CDR3, the DNA is TGTGCCAGCAGTCTCGAATTATGGGGCCTGGGGTCACCCCTCCACTTT.

In regard to this clonotype: Being one base from a much bigger clone, this may be a read error. The CDR3 loop is CASSRDRQFTGELFF. CDR3 DNA: TGTGCCAGCAGCCGAGATCGGCAGTTCACCGGGGAGCTGTTTTTT. This chain joins TRBV4-2 and TRBJ2-2, with no clear D. Germline CDR1 reads LGHNA; CDR2 reads YNFKEQ. The CDR3 contains 15 residues. V was cut by 4 bases and J by 4 bases, with 13 bases left in between.